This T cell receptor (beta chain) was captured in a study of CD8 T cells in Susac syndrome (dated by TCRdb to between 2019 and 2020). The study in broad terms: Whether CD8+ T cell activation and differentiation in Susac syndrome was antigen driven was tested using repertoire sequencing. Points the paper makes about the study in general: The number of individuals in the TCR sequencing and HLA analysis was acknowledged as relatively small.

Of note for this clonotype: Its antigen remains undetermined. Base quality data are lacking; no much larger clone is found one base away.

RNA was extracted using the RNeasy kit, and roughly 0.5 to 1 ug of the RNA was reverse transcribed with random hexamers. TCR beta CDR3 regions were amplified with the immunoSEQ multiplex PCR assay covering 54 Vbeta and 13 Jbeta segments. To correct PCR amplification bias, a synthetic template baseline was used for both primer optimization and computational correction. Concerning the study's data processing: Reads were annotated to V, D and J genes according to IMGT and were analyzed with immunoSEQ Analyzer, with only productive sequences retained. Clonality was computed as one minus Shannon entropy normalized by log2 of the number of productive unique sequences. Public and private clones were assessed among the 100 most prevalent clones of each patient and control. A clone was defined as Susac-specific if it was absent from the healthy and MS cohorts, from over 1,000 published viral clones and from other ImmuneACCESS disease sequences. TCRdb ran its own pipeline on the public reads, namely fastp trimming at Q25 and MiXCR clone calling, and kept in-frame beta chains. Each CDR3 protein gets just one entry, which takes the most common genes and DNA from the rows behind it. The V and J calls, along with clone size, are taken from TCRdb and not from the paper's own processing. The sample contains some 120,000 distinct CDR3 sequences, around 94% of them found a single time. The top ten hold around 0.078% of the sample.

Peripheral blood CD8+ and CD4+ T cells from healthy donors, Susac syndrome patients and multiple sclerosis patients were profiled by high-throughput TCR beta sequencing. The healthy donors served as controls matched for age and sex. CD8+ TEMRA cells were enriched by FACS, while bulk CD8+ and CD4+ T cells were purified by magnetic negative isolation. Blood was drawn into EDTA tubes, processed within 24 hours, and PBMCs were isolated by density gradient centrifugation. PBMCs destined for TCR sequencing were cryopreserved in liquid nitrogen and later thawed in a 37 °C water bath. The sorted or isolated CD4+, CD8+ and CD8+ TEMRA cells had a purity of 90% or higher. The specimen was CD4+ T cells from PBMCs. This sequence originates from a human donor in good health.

The nucleotides are TGTGCCAGTAGTATAGAAGGGCTAACCACTGAAGCTTTCTTT. It codes for CASSIEGLTTEAFF. In this chain, TRBV19 is recombined with TRBJ1-1; a confident D gene designation cannot be given. Between the V and J ends, shortened by 0 bases and 4 bases respectively, the junction contains 9 bases. The germline V gene (reference sequence) gives CDR1 as LNHDA and CDR2 as SQIVND. The CDR3, cysteine through phenylalanine, is 14 amino acids long. Only the CDR3 part of the read is kept: 42 bases, read in frame from the first base.